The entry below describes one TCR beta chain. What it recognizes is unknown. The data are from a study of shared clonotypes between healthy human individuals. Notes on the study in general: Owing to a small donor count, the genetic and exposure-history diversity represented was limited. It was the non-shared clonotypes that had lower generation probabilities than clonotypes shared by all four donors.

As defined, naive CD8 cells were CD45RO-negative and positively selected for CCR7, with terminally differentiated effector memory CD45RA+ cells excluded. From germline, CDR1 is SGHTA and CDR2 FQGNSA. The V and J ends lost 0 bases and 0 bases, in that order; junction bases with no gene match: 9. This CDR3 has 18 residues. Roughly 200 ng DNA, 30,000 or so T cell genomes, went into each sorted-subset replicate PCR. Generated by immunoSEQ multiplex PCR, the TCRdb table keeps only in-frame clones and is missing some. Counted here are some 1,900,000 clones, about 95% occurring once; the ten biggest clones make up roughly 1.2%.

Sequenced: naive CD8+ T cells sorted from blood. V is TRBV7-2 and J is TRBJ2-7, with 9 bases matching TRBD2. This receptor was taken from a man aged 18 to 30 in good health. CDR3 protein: CASSLAPPLAGYSYEQYF. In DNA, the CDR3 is TGTGCCAGCAGCTTAGCCCCGCCCCTAGCGGGGTACTCCTACGAGCAGTACTTC.